This T cell receptor beta chain was recovered during a study of spatial heterogeneity in lung cancer. Germline lookup yields CDR1 GTSNPN and CDR2 SVGIG (reference sequence). Trimming removed 4 bases from V and 0 bases from J; junction bases left unmatched: 10. The CDR3 runs 18 residues. Individually, TCR cDNA molecules were each labelled with a unique molecular identifier. MiXCR, run by TCRdb on the 5' RACE reads, gives a single entry per CDR3 protein. The profile shows some 41,000 distinct CDR3 sequences, 20% to 25% of them singletons. This clonotype was seen a few times. The time point: blood at routine non-recurrence follow-up after resection. Unsorted whole RNA samples from tumor, nontumor lung or frozen PBMC were sequenced.

The origin of this receptor is a female donor with early-stage non-small cell lung cancer. The rearrangement uses TRBV30 and TRBJ2-6; 9 nucleotides agree with TRBD1. The source material was PBMCs, sampled at follow-up. CDR3 loop: CAWTRGTGKFSGANVLTF. In nucleotides, the CDR3 is TGTGCCTGGACCCGGGGGACAGGGAAATTCTCTGGGGCCAACGTCCTGACTTTC. The full variable domain, with the rest looked up from reference TRBV30 and TRBJ2-6, is SQTIHQWPATLVQPVGSPLSLECTVEGTSNPNLYWYRQAAGRGLQLLFYSVGIGQISSEVPQNLSASRPQDRQFILSSKKLLLSDSGFYLCAWTRGTGKFSGANVLTFGAGSRLTVL.